Each of the 2 T cell receptor beta chains below was sequenced from the same sample in a study of T cells in Graves' hyperthyroidism and ophthalmopathy. What was amplified from RNA transcripts were TCR beta CDR3 regions. The HTBI primer set was used in a first-round RT-PCR of the TCR CDR3. TCRdb reprocessed the multiplex PCR reads with MiXCR, giving one entry per CDR3 protein. The data show about 360,000 distinct CDR3 sequences, with approximately 13% seen just once and 9% to 9.5% held by the top ten. The sample was blood. Receptor source: a woman under 30 with Graves' hyperthyroidism.

This clonotype was seen many times. The V gene is TRBV7-2, the J gene TRBJ2-1; D ambiguous. The germline V and J ends were trimmed by 5 bases and 9 bases, with 23 bases remaining between them. The CDR3 spans 16 residues. The germline V gene encodes CDR1 SGHTA and CDR2 FQGNSA. CDR3 loop: CASSNPGSSSPGEQFF. The CDR3 nucleotides are TGTGCCAGCAGCAACCCGGGCTCATCATCACCGGGTGAGCAGTTCTTC.

In this sample, this clonotype turned up once. The genes are TRBV20-1 and TRBJ1-2, with D possibly being TRBD1 (6 bases). Germline-derived CDR1 and CDR2 are DFQATT and SNEGSKA (reference sequence). This CDR3 has 14 amino acids. V lost 1 base and J 4 bases, leaving 13 bases between the germline ends. The CDR3 region is CSARVVGGGYGYTF. The CDR3 DNA reads as TGCAGTGCTAGAGTTGTAGGGGGTGGCTATGGCTACACCTTC.